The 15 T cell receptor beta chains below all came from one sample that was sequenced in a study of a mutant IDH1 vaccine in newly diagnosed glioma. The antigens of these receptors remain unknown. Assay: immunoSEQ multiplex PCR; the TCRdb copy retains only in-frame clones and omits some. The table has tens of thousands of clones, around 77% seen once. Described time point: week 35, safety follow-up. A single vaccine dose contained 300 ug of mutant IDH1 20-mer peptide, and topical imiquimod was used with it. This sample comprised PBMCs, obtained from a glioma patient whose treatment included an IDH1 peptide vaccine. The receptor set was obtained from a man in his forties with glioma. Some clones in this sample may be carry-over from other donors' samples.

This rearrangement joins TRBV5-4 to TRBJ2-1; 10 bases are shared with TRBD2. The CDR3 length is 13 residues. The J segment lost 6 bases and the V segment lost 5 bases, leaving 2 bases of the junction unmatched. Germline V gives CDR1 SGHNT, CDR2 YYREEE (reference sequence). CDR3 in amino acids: CASRSGGANEQFF. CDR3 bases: TGTGCCAGCAGAAGCGGGGGGGCCAATGAGCAGTTCTTC.

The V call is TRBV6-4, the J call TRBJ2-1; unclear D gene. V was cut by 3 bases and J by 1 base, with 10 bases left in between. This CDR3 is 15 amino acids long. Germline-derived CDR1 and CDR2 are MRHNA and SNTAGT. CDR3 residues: CASSEAGLSYNEQFF. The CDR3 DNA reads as TGTGCCAGCAGTGAGGCCGGGTTATCCTACAATGAGCAGTTCTTC.

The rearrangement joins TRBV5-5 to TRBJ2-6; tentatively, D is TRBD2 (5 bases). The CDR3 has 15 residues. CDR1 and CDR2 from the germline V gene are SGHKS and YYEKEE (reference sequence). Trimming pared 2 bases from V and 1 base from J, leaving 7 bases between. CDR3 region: CASSFEGSGANVLTF. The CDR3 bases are TGTGCCAGCAGCTTCGAGGGATCTGGGGCCAACGTCCTGACTTTC. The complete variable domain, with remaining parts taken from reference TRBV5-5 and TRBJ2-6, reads DAGVTQSPTHLIKTRGQQVTLRCSPISGHKSVSWYQQVLGQGPQFIFQYYEKEERGRGNFPDRFSARQFPNYSSELNVNALLLGDSALYLCASSFEGSGANVLTFGAGSRLTVL.

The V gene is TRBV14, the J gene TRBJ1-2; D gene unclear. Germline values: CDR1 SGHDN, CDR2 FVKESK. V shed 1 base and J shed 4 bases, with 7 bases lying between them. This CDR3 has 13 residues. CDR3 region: CASSQGLRYGYTF. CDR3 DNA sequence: TGTGCCAGCAGCCAAGGGTTGCGCTATGGCTACACCTTC.

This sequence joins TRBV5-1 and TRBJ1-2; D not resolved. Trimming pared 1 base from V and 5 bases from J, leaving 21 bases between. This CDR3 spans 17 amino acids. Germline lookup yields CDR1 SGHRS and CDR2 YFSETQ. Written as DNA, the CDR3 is TGCGCCAGCAGCTTGTTAACACAAGGCCTTCACTCATATGGCTACACCTTC. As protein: CASSLLTQGLHSYGYTF.

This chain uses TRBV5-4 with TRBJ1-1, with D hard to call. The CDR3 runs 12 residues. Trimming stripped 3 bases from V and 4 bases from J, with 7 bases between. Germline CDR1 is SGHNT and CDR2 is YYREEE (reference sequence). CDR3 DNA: TGTGCCAGCAGCTCCAGCGGCACTGAAGCTTTCTTT. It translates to CASSSSGTEAFF.

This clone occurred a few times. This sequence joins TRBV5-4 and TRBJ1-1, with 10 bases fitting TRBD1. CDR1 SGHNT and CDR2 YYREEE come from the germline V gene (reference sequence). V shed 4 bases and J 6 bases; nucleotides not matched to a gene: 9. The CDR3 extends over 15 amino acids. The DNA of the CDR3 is TGTGCCAGCAGCAGACAGGGGGCGATGGGACCTGAAGCTTTCTTT. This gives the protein CASSRQGAMGPEAFF.

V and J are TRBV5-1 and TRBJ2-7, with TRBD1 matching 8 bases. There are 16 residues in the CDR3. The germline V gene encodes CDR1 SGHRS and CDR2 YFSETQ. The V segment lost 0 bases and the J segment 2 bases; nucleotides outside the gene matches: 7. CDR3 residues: CASSLDRGELPYEQYF. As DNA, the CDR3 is TGCGCCAGCAGCTTGGACAGGGGGGAACTTCCCTACGAGCAGTACTTC.

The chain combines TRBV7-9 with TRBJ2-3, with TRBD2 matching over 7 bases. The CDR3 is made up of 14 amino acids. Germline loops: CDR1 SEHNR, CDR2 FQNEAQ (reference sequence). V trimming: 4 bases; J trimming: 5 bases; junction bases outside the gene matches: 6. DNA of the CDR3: TGTGCCAGCAGCTGGCAGTCGGGGGGAGATACGCAGTATTTT. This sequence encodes CASSWQSGGDTQYF. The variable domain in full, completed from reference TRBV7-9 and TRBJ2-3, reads DTGVSQNPRHKITKRGQNVTFRCDPISEHNRLYWYRQTLGQGPEFLTYFQNEAQLEKSRLLSDRFSAERPKGSFSTLEIQRTEQGDSAMYLCASSWQSGGDTQYFGPGTRLTVL.

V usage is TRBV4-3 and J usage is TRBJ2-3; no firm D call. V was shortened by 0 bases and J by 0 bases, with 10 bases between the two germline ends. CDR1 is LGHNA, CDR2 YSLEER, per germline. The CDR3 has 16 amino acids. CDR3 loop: CASSQDVAASTDTQYF. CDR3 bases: TGCGCCAGCAGCCAAGATGTGGCGGCTAGCACAGATACGCAGTATTTT.

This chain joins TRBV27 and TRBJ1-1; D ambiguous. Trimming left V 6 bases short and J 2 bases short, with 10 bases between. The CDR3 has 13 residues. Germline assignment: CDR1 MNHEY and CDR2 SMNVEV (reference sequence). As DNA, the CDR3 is TGTGCCAGCAGGACGGTCATAAACACTGAAGCTTTCTTT. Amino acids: CASRTVINTEAFF.

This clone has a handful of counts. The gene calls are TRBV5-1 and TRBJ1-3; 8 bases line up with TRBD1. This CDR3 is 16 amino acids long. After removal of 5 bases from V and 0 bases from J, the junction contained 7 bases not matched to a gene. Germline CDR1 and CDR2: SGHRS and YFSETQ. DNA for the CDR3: TGCGCCAGCAGATCCGGGACAGGAGACTCTGGAAACACCATATATTTT. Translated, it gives CASRSGTGDSGNTIYF.

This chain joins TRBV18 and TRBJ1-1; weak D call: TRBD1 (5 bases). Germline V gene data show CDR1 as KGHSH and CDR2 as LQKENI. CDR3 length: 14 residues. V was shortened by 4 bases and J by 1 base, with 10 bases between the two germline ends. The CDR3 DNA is TGTGCCAGCTCACTGGGGGGATCGAACACTGAAGCTTTCTTT. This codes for CASSLGGSNTEAFF.

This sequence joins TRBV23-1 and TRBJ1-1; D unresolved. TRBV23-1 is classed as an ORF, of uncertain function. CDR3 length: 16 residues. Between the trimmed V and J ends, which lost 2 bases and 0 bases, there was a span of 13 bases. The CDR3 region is CASSQPGEVMNTEAFF. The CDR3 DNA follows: TGCGCCAGCAGTCAACCCGGAGAAGTGATGAACACTGAAGCTTTCTTT.

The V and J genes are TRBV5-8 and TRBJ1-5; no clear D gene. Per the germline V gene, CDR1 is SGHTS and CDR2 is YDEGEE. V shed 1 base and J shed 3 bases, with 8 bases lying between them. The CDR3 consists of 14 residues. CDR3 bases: TGTGCCAGCAGCTTGCGGCGACTCAATCAGCCCCAGCATTTT. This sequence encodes CASSLRRLNQPQHF.